This T cell receptor beta chain derives from a study of T cell changes during pregnancy in multiple sclerosis (dated by TCRdb to about 2019). Concerning the study at large: The study looked at changes in the T cell repertoire across pregnancy in women with multiple sclerosis.

The germline V gene (reference sequence) specifies MNHEY as CDR1 and SMNVEV as CDR2. The CDR3 covers 15 residues, taking in both the cysteine and the phenylalanine. The retained sequence is limited to the CDR3, 45 bases, with the frame set at the first base. V drops 3 bases and J drops 7 bases, leaving 16 bases in between. Turning to this clone: Its antigen remains unidentified. One base away there is no much larger clone; base qualities are not given.

The library was prepared using the immunoSEQ multiplex PCR assay. As stored in TCRdb, this immuneACCESS dataset retains in-frame rearrangements with V and J assigned. A fraction of the clones does not appear; measured against another copy, unresolved V genes explain less than half of the discrepancy, and the remainder lacks a known reason. The sample table holds roughly 80,000 clones, of which about 93% were seen once. The ten largest make up 2.5% to 3% of the sample. The TCR sequence derives from a female donor in good health, enrolled as a control in a pregnancy study. Sequencing was performed on peripheral blood, taken after pregnancy. The chain employs TRBV27 and TRBJ2-1, with a weak D call of TRBD2 (5 bases match). The CDR3 amino acid sequence is: CASSFPGSPGNEQFF. At the DNA level, the sequence is TGTGCCAGCAGTTTCCCCGGGTCCCCGGGGAATGAGCAGTTCTTC.